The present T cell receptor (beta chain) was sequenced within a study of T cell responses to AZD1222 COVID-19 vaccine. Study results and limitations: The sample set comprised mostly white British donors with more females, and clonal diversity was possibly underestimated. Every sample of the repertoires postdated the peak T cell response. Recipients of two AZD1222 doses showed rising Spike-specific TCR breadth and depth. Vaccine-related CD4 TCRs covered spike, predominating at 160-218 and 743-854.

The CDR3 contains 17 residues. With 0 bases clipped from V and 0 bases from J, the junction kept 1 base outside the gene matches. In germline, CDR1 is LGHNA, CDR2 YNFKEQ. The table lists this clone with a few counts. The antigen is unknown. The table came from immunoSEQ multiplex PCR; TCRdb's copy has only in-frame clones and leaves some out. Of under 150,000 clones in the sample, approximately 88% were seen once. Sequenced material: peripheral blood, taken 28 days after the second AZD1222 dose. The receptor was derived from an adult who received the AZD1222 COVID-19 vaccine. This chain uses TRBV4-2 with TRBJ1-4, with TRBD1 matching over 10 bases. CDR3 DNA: TGTGCCAGCAGCCAAGAAGGGACAGGGGCAACTAATGAAAAACTGTTTTTT. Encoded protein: CASSQEGTGATNEKLFF.